This passage covers 31 T cell receptor beta chains from one sample sequenced in a study of monozygotic twins with inflammatory bowel disease. Following a re-call of the 5' RACE reads, TCRdb has one entry per CDR3 protein and lacks DNA. This repertoire includes fewer than 150,000 distinct CDR3 sequences. The sample taken for sequencing was blood. The source is a human donor with ulcerative colitis or Crohn's disease, or a healthy co-twin of an affected twin (not recorded which).

The chain combines TRBV11-1 with TRBJ2-1; TCRdb gives TRBD1 as the D gene, but with no DNA this cannot be confirmed. Germline CDR1 reads SGHAT; CDR2 reads FQDESV (reference sequence). The CDR3 sequence is 16 residues long. The CDR3 is CASSLEGQTFYNEQFF.

The gene calls are TRBV5-1 and TRBJ1-4; the TRBD1 assignment by TCRdb is unverifiable without DNA. The CDR3 consists of 14 residues. CDR1 and CDR2 (germline): SGHRS, YFSETQ. CDR3 amino acids: CASSGGQEYEKLFF.

This chain joins TRBV11-2 and TRBJ2-6; no DNA is available, so the TRBD1 call from TCRdb remains unchecked. The length of the CDR3 is 17 residues. Per germline, CDR1 SGHAT and CDR2 FQNNGV. The CDR3 reads CASSYGQGSSGANVLTF.

The chain has TRBV15 and TRBJ2-1; TCRdb returns TRBD1, unconfirmable since there is no DNA. The CDR3 is 17 amino acids. The germline V gene has CDR1 LNHNV and CDR2 YYDKDF (reference sequence). The CDR3 reads CATSPPRYRGNYNEQFF.

The chain combines TRBV12-3 or TRBV12-4 with TRBJ1-5; TCRdb lists TRBD1, though no DNA is available to test this call. The CDR3 is 15 residues long. The CDR3: CASSFGQGGDQPQHF.

This rearrangement joins TRBV4-1 to TRBJ1-1; TCRdb outputs TRBD1, but without DNA this stays unchecked. CDR1 is MGHRA and CDR2 is YSYEKL in the germline V gene. The CDR3 is 17 amino acids. The CDR3 loop is CASSRWDRDVLGTEAFF.

The rearrangement joins TRBV19 to TRBJ2-7; TCRdb returns TRBD1, unconfirmable since there is no DNA. From germline, CDR1 is LNHDA and CDR2 SQIVND (reference sequence). This CDR3 has 13 residues. The CDR3 sequence is CASSNQGVYEQYF.

The chain couples TRBV15 to TRBJ2-7. Per the germline V gene, CDR1 is LNHNV and CDR2 is YYDKDF (reference sequence). CDR3 length equals 14 residues. CDR3 region: CATSREGILYEQYF.

The chain couples TRBV5-1 to TRBJ1-1. Germline V gives CDR1 SGHRS, CDR2 YFSETQ. The CDR3 is 14 residues long. The CDR3 loop reads CASYQGLLDTEAFF.

The V and J genes are TRBV5-6 and TRBJ2-1. CDR3 size: 16 residues. Germline V gene data show CDR1 as SGHDT and CDR2 as YYEEEE. CDR3 residues: CASSLVDRRSYNEQFF.

The V and J genes are TRBV20-1 and TRBJ2-7; the D call from TCRdb, TRBD2, cannot be confirmed without DNA. The CDR3 runs to 13 residues. In germline, CDR1 is DFQATT, CDR2 SNEGSKA (reference sequence). The CDR3 region is CSARGSPSYEQYF.

V is TRBV27 and J is TRBJ2-3; TCRdb's D call, TRBD1, is unchecked because there is no DNA. Germline CDR1 reads MNHEY; CDR2 reads SMNVEV (reference sequence). The CDR3 totals 17 residues. The CDR3 spells CASSQLLGAGVTDTQYF.

V and J are TRBV7-2 and TRBJ1-2. From germline, CDR1 is SGHTA and CDR2 FQGNSA. This CDR3 contains 12 residues. The CDR3 sequence is CASSLARLGYTF.

The V and J genes are TRBV27 and TRBJ2-4; TCRdb proposes TRBD1, but this gene call is untestable without DNA. Germline CDR1 and CDR2: MNHEY and SMNVEV (reference sequence). The CDR3 has 12 residues. CDR3 region: CASSRREGMQYF.

The chain joins TRBV5-1 to TRBJ2-7; TCRdb selects TRBD2, and the lack of DNA leaves this call unchecked. This CDR3 has 17 residues. Germline V gene lookup returns CDR1 SGHRS and CDR2 YFSETQ. The CDR3 is CASSFQGGPRSSYEQYF.

This rearrangement joins TRBV7-2 to TRBJ2-3. Germline V gene data show CDR1 as SGHTA and CDR2 as FQGNSA. The CDR3 has 14 residues. CDR3 residues: CASSLAASTDTQYF.

This chain connects TRBV7-8 to TRBJ2-3; there is no DNA to check the TCRdb D call of TRBD2. Germline V gene sequence: CDR1 SGHVS, CDR2 FQNEAQ. The CDR3 sequence is 18 residues long. The CDR3 reads CASSLVRASGGSGDTQYF.

The chain recombines TRBV10-3 with TRBJ2-7; the D call of TRBD1 rests on TCRdb alone, since no DNA is present to check it. The CDR3 covers 15 residues. Per germline, CDR1 ENHRY and CDR2 SYGVKD. CDR3 residues: CAISESGGRTYEQYF.

The V and J genes are TRBV7-2 and TRBJ2-5. The CDR3 consists of 14 residues. Germline V gene data show CDR1 as SGHTA and CDR2 as FQGNSA. The CDR3 region is CASSLGGFQETQYF. The full variable domain, rest sourced from reference TRBV7-2 and TRBJ2-5, is GAGVSQSPSNKVTEKGKDVELRCDPISGHTALYWYRQSLGQGLEFLIYFQGNSAPDKSGLPSDRFSAERTGGSVSTLTIQRTQQEDSAVYLCASSLGGFQETQYFGPGTRLLVL.

The gene calls are TRBV7-9 and TRBJ1-2; with no DNA, the TCRdb D assignment of TRBD1 cannot be verified. This CDR3 has 15 residues. Germline loops: CDR1 SEHNR, CDR2 FQNEAQ (reference sequence). The chain's CDR3 is CASSLAAQGTYGYTF. The whole variable domain, filled in from reference TRBV7-9 and TRBJ1-2, reads DTGVSQNPRHKITKRGQNVTFRCDPISEHNRLYWYRQTLGQGPEFLTYFQNEAQLEKSRLLSDRFSAERPKGSFSTLEIQRTEQGDSAMYLCASSLAAQGTYGYTFGSGTRLTVV.

J is TRBJ2-1 and V is TRBV29-1; TCRdb proposes TRBD2, but this gene call is untestable without DNA. The CDR3 loop spans 13 amino acids. Germline V gene lookup returns CDR1 SQVTM and CDR2 ANQGSEA. The CDR3 spells CSYKGGGGNEQFF.

V is TRBV20-1 and J is TRBJ2-5; TCRdb designates TRBD2, a call that cannot be tested without DNA. Germline CDR1 reads DFQATT; CDR2 reads SNEGSKA (reference sequence). This CDR3 spans 12 amino acids. The chain's CDR3 is CSANGGAETQYF.

The V and J genes are TRBV12-3 or TRBV12-4 and TRBJ1-3; TCRdb returns TRBD1, unconfirmable since there is no DNA. The CDR3 totals 15 residues. This chain's CDR3 is CASSLSTPLRNTIYF.

This sequence joins TRBV7-9 and TRBJ1-1. CDR1 is SEHNR and CDR2 is FQNEAQ in the germline V gene (reference sequence). CDR3 length equals 12 residues. This CDR3 is CASSHGRPEAFF. Based on the CDR3 plus reference TRBV7-9 and TRBJ1-1, the full variable domain is DTGVSQNPRHKITKRGQNVTFRCDPISEHNRLYWYRQTLGQGPEFLTYFQNEAQLEKSRLLSDRFSAERPKGSFSTLEIQRTEQGDSAMYLCASSHGRPEAFFGQGTRLTVV.

CDR3 residues: CASSLQGWADTQYF. This rearrangement joins TRBV5-1 to TRBJ2-3; without DNA, the TCRdb call of TRBD1 cannot be checked. CDR3 length: 14 amino acids. Germline V gene sequence: CDR1 SGHRS, CDR2 YFSETQ.

This rearrangement joins TRBV5-1 to TRBJ1-2. Germline CDR1 and CDR2: SGHRS and YFSETQ. The CDR3 loop spans 12 amino acids. The CDR3 protein is CASSDSFYGYTF.

The V gene is TRBV7-2, the J gene TRBJ2-5; there is no DNA to check the TCRdb D call of TRBD1. Germline values: CDR1 SGHTA, CDR2 FQGNSA. This CDR3 is 15 amino acids long. The CDR3 sequence: CASSFFKGSGETQYF.

The chain carries TRBV5-4 and TRBJ1-3; absent DNA, TCRdb's TRBD1 call cannot be checked. From germline, CDR1 is SGHNT and CDR2 YYREEE (reference sequence). The CDR3 is made up of 14 amino acids. The CDR3 loop is CASSPGRGENTIYF.

V and J are TRBV7-2 and TRBJ2-3; the D call of TRBD1 rests on TCRdb alone, since no DNA is present to check it. Germline loops: CDR1 SGHTA, CDR2 FQGNSA. The CDR3 length is 14 residues. The CDR3 spells CASSPRDARNTQYF.

The CDR3 is CASASDTEAFF. The chain employs TRBV7-6 and TRBJ1-1. CDR1 and CDR2 from the germline V gene are SGHVS and FNYEAQ. This CDR3 contains 11 residues.

V is TRBV27 and J is TRBJ2-7; TCRdb's D call of TRBD1 is untestable without DNA. The CDR3 has 14 residues. In germline, CDR1 is MNHEY, CDR2 SMNVEV (reference sequence). CDR3 loop: CASSFWTIHYEQYF.